The 30 T cell receptor beta chains reported below all come from one sample, sequenced in a study of Graves' ophthalmopathy and Graves' hyperthyroidism. Beta-chain TCR CDR3 regions were amplified from RNA transcripts. RT-PCR was first run with HTBI primers, then multiplex PCR in a second round. Using its own MiXCR run on the multiplex PCR reads, TCRdb lists one record per CDR3 protein. Here the sample spans about 380,000 distinct CDR3 sequences, roughly 15% being singletons. Material: peripheral blood. All receptors derive from a woman aged 18-35 years with stable Graves' hyperthyroidism.

This chain joins TRBV19 and TRBJ1-1; D is unclear. The CDR3 extends over 15 amino acids. Germline V gene sequence: CDR1 LNHDA, CDR2 SQIVND (reference sequence). Deletions cut 5 bases from V and 1 base from J, with 14 bases between. CDR3 sequence: CASSFRPAQNTEAFF. The DNA of the CDR3 is TGTGCCAGTAGTTTCCGACCGGCGCAGAACACTGAAGCTTTCTTT.

This clonotype occurred many times. The chain recombines TRBV7-6 with TRBJ2-7; 10 bases align to TRBD2. The V gene's germline CDR1 is SGHVS and CDR2 FNYEAQ. This CDR3 contains 17 residues. Trimming removed 4 bases from V and 1 base from J; junction bases left unmatched: 10. CDR3 sequence (DNA): TGTGCCAGCAGCTCCCCCGTAGGGACTAGCGTTTCCTACGAGCAGTACTTC. It is translated as CASSSPVGTSVSYEQYF.

This clonotype was recorded at least ten times. The chain couples TRBV5-1 to TRBJ2-7; D unresolved. The CDR3 is made up of 14 amino acids. CDR1 and CDR2 (germline): SGHRS, YFSETQ. Between the trimmed V and J ends, which lost 0 bases and 0 bases, there was a span of 7 bases. The CDR3 loop reads CASSLVGPSYEQYF. The CDR3 nucleotides read TGCGCCAGCAGCTTGGTTGGACCCTCCTACGAGCAGTACTTC.

This clonotype was observed at least ten times. This chain links TRBV7-3 with TRBJ1-2, with TRBD1 matching 10 bases. This CDR3 has 14 amino acids. CDR1 SGHTA and CDR2 FQGTGA come from the germline V gene. Losses at the gene ends were 5 bases for V and 4 bases for J; bases not matched to a gene: 4. As DNA, the CDR3 is TGTGCCAGCAGCCCCGGGGACAGGGGCTATGGCTACACCTTC. It codes for CASSPGDRGYGYTF. Full variable domain (remainder filled in from reference TRBV7-3 and TRBJ1-2): GAGVSQTPSNKVTEKGKYVELRCDPISGHTALYWYRQSLGQGPEFLIYFQGTGAADDSGLPNDRFFAVRPEGSVSTLKIQRTERGDSAVYLCASSPGDRGYGYTFGSGTRLTVV.

Notes on this clonotype: This may come from a read error, since a much larger clone is one base off. The V and J genes are TRBV18 and TRBJ1-2; D remains unclear. V gave up 3 bases and J gave up 4 bases, with 12 bases separating them. This CDR3 has 14 residues. CDR1 and CDR2 (germline): KGHSH, LQKENI. The CDR3 sequence: CASSPTRRPYGYTF. The DNA for the CDR3 is TGTGCCAGCTCACCCACACGCCGGCCCTATGGCTACACCTTC.

This clonotype was recorded at least ten times. V is TRBV11-2 and J is TRBJ1-2; TRBD1 aligns across 9 bases. V trimming: 3 bases; J trimming: 4 bases; junction bases outside the gene matches: 6. Germline CDR1 SGHAT, CDR2 FQNNGV. The length of the CDR3 is 15 residues. DNA for the CDR3: TGTGCCAGCAGCTTCCCACAGGGGGCGGGCTATGGCTACACCTTC. It specifies CASSFPQGAGYGYTF. The complete variable domain, with remaining parts taken from reference TRBV11-2 and TRBJ1-2, reads EAGVAQSPRYKIIEKRQSVAFWCNPISGHATLYWYQQILGQGPKLLIQFQNNGVVDDSQLPKDRFSAERLKGVDSTLKIQPAKLEDSAVYLCASSFPQGAGYGYTFGSGTRLTVV.

This clonotype was detected many times. In DNA, the CDR3 is TGTGCCAGTAGGGATCTGGAGGGCGGAACTGAAGCTTTCTTT. It codes for CASRDLEGGTEAFF. The rearrangement joins TRBV19 to TRBJ1-1, with D uncertain. Germline V gene data show CDR1 as LNHDA and CDR2 as SQIVND (reference sequence). CDR3 length: 14 residues. Deletions cut 6 bases from V and 5 bases from J, with 16 bases between.

A single count supports this clonotype. V gene TRBV7-2 combines with J gene TRBJ2-7; TRBD1 matches at 8 bases. The CDR3 totals 14 residues. Losses at the gene ends were 7 bases for V and 2 bases for J; bases not matched to a gene: 7. CDR1 and CDR2 (germline): SGHTA, FQGNSA. DNA of the CDR3: TGTGCCAGCACCCTGACAGGGGTTACCTACGAGCAGTACTTC. Its translation is CASTLTGVTYEQYF.

Many counts were recorded for this clonotype. The CDR3 DNA reads TGTGCCAGCAGTCCCGGGGCAGGCTTGGGCGGCTACACCTTC. It yields the protein CASSPGAGLGGYTF. The V call is TRBV27, the J call TRBJ1-2, with D possibly matching TRBD1 (5 bases). V shed 5 bases and J shed 8 bases, with 18 bases lying between them. The CDR3 has 14 amino acids. CDR1 is MNHEY, CDR2 SMNVEV, per germline (reference sequence).

The table lists this clonotype with many counts. This chain joins TRBV6-1 and TRBJ1-1; no clear D gene. Germline loops: CDR1 MNHNS, CDR2 SASEGT. The CDR3 contains 13 residues. V gave up 9 bases and J gave up 1 base, with 12 bases separating them. CDR3 sequence (DNA): TGTGCCAGTCTTTTACGGGGGAACACTGAAGCTTTCTTT. Translation: CASLLRGNTEAFF.

The table lists this clonotype with many counts. This chain connects TRBV12-3 or TRBV12-4 to TRBJ1-1, with a weak D call TRBD1 (6 bases). V lost 6 bases and J lost 8, with 16 bases in between. CDR3 size: 13 residues. The CDR3 protein is CASSYTQGEEAFF. DNA for the CDR3: TGTGCCAGCAGCTACACACAGGGAGAGGAAGCTTTCTTT.

V gene TRBV2 combines with J gene TRBJ2-5; D is perhaps TRBD1 (6 bases). The germline gives CDR1 SNHLY, CDR2 FYNNEI. The CDR3 runs to 14 residues. V lost 3 bases to trimming and J lost 0 bases, with 8 bases between them. The CDR3 spells CASSDGDNQETQYF. In nucleotides, the CDR3 is TGTGCCAGCAGTGATGGGGACAACCAAGAGACCCAGTACTTC.

This clonotype was detected ten times or more. The gene calls are TRBV19 and TRBJ1-2, with a tentative D call TRBD1 (6 bases). The CDR3 runs to 14 residues. The ends were cut back, 6 bases at V and 8 bases at J, with 19 bases in the middle. In germline, CDR1 is LNHDA, CDR2 SQIVND (reference sequence). The CDR3 spells CASSGTGFMGGYTF. For the CDR3, the DNA is TGTGCCAGTAGCGGAACAGGGTTCATGGGAGGCTACACCTTC.

There are many counts of this clonotype. The V call is TRBV6-1, the J call TRBJ2-2; 7 bases are a match to TRBD1. Trimming at V came to 3 bases and at J to 4 bases, leaving 5 bases not matched to a gene. The CDR3 is made up of 15 amino acids. The germline gives CDR1 MNHNS, CDR2 SASEGT. CDR3: CASSDQGVVTGELFF. The CDR3 nucleotides are TGTGCCAGCAGTGACCAGGGGGTAGTCACCGGGGAGCTGTTTTTT.

In its sample, this clonotype was seen many times. The rearrangement uses TRBV6-5 and TRBJ2-7, with D tentatively TRBD1 or TRBD2 (5 bases each). V dropped 8 bases and J dropped 0 bases, with 23 bases sitting between them. Germline CDR1 is MNHEY and CDR2 is SVGAGI. CDR3 length equals 17 residues. CDR3 bases: TGTGCCAGCTCCAGGGTACCGGGACGGAGGAGCTCCTACGAGCAGTACTTC. Protein sequence: CASSRVPGRRSSYEQYF.

This clonotype has ten or more counts. J is TRBJ1-2 and V is TRBV20-1, with 7 bases fitting TRBD1. CDR1 and CDR2 from the germline V gene are DFQATT and SNEGSKA (reference sequence). This CDR3 is 13 amino acids long. The CDR3 DNA follows: TGCCGTGGTGAGGGGACAGTTAACTATGGCTACACCTTC. It specifies CRGEGTVNYGYTF.

This clonotype has a count of ten or more. The chain joins TRBV28 to TRBJ2-7, with a possible D match to TRBD2 (5 bases). This CDR3 spans 15 amino acids. In germline, CDR1 is MDHEN, CDR2 SYDVKM. V was clipped by 4 bases and J by 3 bases, with 16 bases between them. This CDR3 reads CASSSGGGGYYEQYF. In DNA form, the CDR3 reads TGTGCCAGCAGTTCCGGCGGAGGCGGATACTACGAGCAGTACTTC.

The CDR3: CASSGTGGVHQPQHF. Here the CDR3 DNA reads TGTGCCAGCAGTGGGACAGGTGGGGTCCATCAGCCCCAGCATTTT. The chain combines TRBV12-3 or TRBV12-4 with TRBJ1-5; 8 bases fit TRBD1. This CDR3 spans 15 amino acids. V gave up 5 bases and J gave up 5 bases; unmatched junction bases: 8.

This clonotype was detected many times. The gene calls are TRBV12-3 or TRBV12-4 and TRBJ1-1; the D gene is possibly TRBD1 (5 bases). V lost 0 bases to trimming and J lost 9 bases, with 8 bases between them. The CDR3 runs to 12 residues. Written as DNA, the CDR3 is TGTGCCAGCAGTTTAGCGACAGTTAAAGCTTTCTTT. As protein: CASSLATVKAFF.

The chain has TRBV12-3 or TRBV12-4 and TRBJ2-2; 8 nucleotides agree with TRBD2. The V and J ends lost 4 bases and 3 bases, in that order; junction bases with no gene match: 7. The CDR3 consists of 16 residues. CDR3 protein: CASSYRPGGYTGELFF. DNA of the CDR3: TGTGCCAGCAGTTACCGTCCGGGGGGGTACACCGGGGAGCTGTTTTTT.

The gene calls are TRBV6-2 or TRBV6-3 and TRBJ1-1; no definite D call. Germline-derived CDR1 and CDR2 are MNHEY and SVGEGT. There are 13 residues in the CDR3. V was clipped by 3 bases and J by 4 bases, with 9 bases between them. CDR3 region: CASSYQDGTEAFF. As DNA, the CDR3 is TGTGCCAGCAGTTATCAGGACGGCACTGAAGCTTTCTTT.

This clonotype occurred many times. V and J are TRBV12-3 or TRBV12-4 and TRBJ1-5; TRBD1 agrees at 7 bases. The CDR3 has 13 amino acids. V was clipped by 6 bases and J by 5 bases; unmatched bases: 4. Here the CDR3 reads CASSTDRDQPQHF. The CDR3 DNA sequence: TGTGCCAGCAGCACTGACAGGGATCAGCCCCAGCATTTT.

Of note for this clonotype: Without the conserved terminal phenylalanine or tryptophan, this CDR3 likely stems from a read error. The V call is TRBV9, the J call TRBJ1-1; TRBD1 might be the D (5 bases). V lost 2 bases to trimming and J lost 3 bases, with 17 bases between them. CDR1 and CDR2 from the germline V gene are SGDLS and YYNGEE. The CDR3 has 16 amino acids. The CDR3 here is CASSVLGALSHTEAFL. The CDR3 bases are TGTGCCAGCAGCGTGTTAGGGGCTTTGAGTCACACTGAAGCTTTCTTG.

This clonotype is medium-sized within its sample. This chain uses TRBV5-4 with TRBJ2-5, with a tentative D call TRBD2 (6 bases). Trimming left V 0 bases short and J 1 base short, with 10 bases between. Germline V gives CDR1 SGHNT, CDR2 YYREEE (reference sequence). There are 15 residues in the CDR3. This CDR3 is CASSLAGTSQETQYF. CDR3 DNA: TGTGCCAGCAGCTTGGCCGGGACTTCCCAAGAGACCCAGTACTTC.

The sample holds a few counts of this clonotype. V is TRBV18 and J is TRBJ2-5; D is tentatively TRBD1 or TRBD2 (6 bases each). Trimming stripped 0 bases from V and 5 bases from J, with 13 bases between. Germline lookup yields CDR1 KGHSH and CDR2 LQKENI. This CDR3 comprises 15 residues. In nucleotides, the CDR3 is TGTGCCAGCTCACCACCGAAGGGGGGCCAGGAGACCCAGTACTTC. It codes for CASSPPKGGQETQYF. Full variable domain (outside the CDR3, taken from reference TRBV18 and TRBJ2-5): NAGVMQNPRHLVRRRGQEARLRCSPMKGHSHVYWYRQLPEEGLKFMVYLQKENIIDESGMPKERFSAEFPKEGPSILRIQQVVRGDSAAYFCASSPPKGGQETQYFGPGTRLLVL.

This clonotype was recorded at least ten times. The rearrangement links TRBV6-2 or TRBV6-3 to TRBJ2-2; maybe TRBD1 (5 bases). The germline V and J ends were trimmed by 0 bases and 5 bases, with 19 bases remaining between them. This CDR3 spans 18 amino acids. Germline V CDR1 and CDR2: MNHEY, SVGEGT. CDR3 amino acids: CASSYSYGRPKGTGELFF. In DNA, the CDR3 is TGTGCCAGCAGTTACTCGTATGGCAGGCCAAAGGGGACCGGGGAGCTGTTTTTT.

This clonotype was picked up many times. The V and J genes are TRBV10-1 and TRBJ2-2, with 7 nucleotides matching TRBD1. Per the germline V gene, CDR1 is WNHNN and CDR2 is SYGVQD (reference sequence). The V and J ends lost 7 bases and 3 bases, in that order; junction bases with no gene match: 8. The CDR3 loop spans 15 amino acids. CDR3 in amino acids: CASTNPGQHTGELFF. CDR3 DNA sequence: TGCGCCAGCACCAACCCGGGACAGCACACCGGGGAGCTGTTTTTT.

This clonotype was seen ten or more times. The chain has TRBV10-3 and TRBJ2-7, with D possibly being TRBD2 (6 bases). This CDR3 spans 15 amino acids. Trimming cost V 0 bases and J 2 bases, with 11 bases left between them. Germline CDR1 reads ENHRY; CDR2 reads SYGVKD. The CDR3 nucleotides read TGTGCCATCAGTGAGTCCGCGGGACGGGCCTACGAGCAGTACTTC. Amino acids: CAISESAGRAYEQYF.

This clonotype was picked up many times. In DNA form, the CDR3 reads TGTGCCAGCAGTACCACGGATATGAACACTGAAGCTTTCTTT. Protein: CASSTTDMNTEAFF. The J gene is TRBJ1-1, the V gene TRBV6-1; D gene ambiguous. From germline, CDR1 is MNHNS and CDR2 SASEGT. Trimming removed 5 bases from V and 0 bases from J, with 10 bases in between. The CDR3 is 14 amino acids.

This clonotype was observed many times. The chain carries TRBV9 and TRBJ2-6; 7 bases map to TRBD1. The ends lost 2 bases at V and 1 base at J; junction bases unmatched: 6. The germline CDR1 and CDR2 sequences are SGDLS and YYNGEE. This CDR3 has 17 amino acids. This CDR3 reads CASSVRTGVSGANVLTF. CDR3 nucleotide sequence: TGTGCCAGCAGCGTGCGGACAGGAGTGTCTGGGGCCAACGTCCTGACTTTC.